This T cell receptor (beta chain) was recovered during a study of blood T cells in healthy people across ages. The wider study: About one barcoded TCR beta cDNA was captured per two T cells.

Study-level findings and limits: Donor CMV status, an unknown factor, possibly confounded changes in expanded clonotypes.

This clonotype was counted a few times. No antigen is known for it. For the second PCR, which ran for roughly 6 to 11 cycles, a sample-barcoded 5' primer and a J-beta primer mix were used. TCRdb re-analysed the 5' RACE reads in MiXCR, keeping a single row per CDR3 protein. The data show just under 750,000 distinct CDR3 sequences, about 24% seen once. Germline CDR1 and CDR2: MNHEY and SMNVEV (reference sequence). Trimming at V came to 2 bases and at J to 3 bases, leaving 4 bases not matched to a gene. This CDR3 has 15 amino acids. The rearrangement joins TRBV27 to TRBJ2-1; 7 bases map to TRBD2. Sequenced input: blood. The receptor comes from a man in his 70s in good health. The CDR3 loop reads CASSLAGDGYNEQFF. The DNA of the CDR3 is TGTGCCAGCAGTTTAGCGGGAGACGGCTACAATGAGCAGTTCTTC.